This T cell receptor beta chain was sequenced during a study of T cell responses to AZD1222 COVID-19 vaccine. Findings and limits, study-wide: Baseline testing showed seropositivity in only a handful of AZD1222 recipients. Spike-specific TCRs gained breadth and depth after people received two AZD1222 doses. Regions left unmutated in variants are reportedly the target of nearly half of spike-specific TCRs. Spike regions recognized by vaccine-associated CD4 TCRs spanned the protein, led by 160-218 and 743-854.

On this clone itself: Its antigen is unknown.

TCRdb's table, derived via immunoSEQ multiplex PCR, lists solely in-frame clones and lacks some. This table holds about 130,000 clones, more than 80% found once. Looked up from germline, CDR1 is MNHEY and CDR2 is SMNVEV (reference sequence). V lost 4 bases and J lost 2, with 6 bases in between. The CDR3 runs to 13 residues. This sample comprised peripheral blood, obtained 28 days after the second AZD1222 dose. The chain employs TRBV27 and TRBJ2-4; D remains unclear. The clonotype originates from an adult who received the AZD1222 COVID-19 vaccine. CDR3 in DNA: TGTGCCAGCAGTTACGGGCCCAAAAACATTCAGTACTTC. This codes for CASSYGPKNIQYF.